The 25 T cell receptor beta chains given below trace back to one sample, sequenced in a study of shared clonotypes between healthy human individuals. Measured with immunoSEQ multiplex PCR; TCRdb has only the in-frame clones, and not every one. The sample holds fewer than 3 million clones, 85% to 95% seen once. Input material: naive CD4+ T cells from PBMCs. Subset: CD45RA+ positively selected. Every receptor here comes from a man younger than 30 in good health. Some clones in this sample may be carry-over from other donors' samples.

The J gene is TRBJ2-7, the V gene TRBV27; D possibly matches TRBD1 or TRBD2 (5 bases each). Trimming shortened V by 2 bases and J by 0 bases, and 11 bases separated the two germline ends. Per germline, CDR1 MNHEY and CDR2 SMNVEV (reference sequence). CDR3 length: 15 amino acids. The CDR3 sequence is CASSLGPGTSYEQYF. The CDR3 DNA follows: TGTGCCAGCAGTTTAGGTCCAGGGACCTCCTACGAGCAGTACTTC.

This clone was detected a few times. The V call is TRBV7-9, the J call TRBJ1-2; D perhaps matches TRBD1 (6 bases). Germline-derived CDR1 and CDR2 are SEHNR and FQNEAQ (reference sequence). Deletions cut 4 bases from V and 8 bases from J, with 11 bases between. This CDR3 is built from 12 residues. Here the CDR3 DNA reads TGTGCCAGCAGCTCCGGGACACTGGGCTACACCTTC. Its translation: CASSSGTLGYTF.

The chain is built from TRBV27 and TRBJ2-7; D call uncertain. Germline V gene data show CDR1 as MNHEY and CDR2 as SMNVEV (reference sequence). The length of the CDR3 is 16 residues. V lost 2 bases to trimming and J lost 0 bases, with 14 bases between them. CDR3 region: CASSLLLGGYSYEQYF. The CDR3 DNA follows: TGTGCCAGCAGTTTACTTCTAGGTGGGTACTCCTACGAGCAGTACTTC.

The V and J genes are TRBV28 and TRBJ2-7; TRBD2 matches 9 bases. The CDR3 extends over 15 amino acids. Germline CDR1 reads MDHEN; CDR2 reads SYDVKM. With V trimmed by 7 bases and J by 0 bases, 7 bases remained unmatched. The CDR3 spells CASTQASGNSYEQYF. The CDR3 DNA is TGTGCCAGCACCCAGGCTAGCGGGAACTCCTACGAGCAGTACTTC.

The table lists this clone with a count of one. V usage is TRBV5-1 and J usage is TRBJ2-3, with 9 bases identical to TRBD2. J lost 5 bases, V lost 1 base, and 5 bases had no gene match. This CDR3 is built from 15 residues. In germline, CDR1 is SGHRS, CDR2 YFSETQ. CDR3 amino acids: CASSLWASGEDTQYF. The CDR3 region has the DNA TGCGCCAGCAGCTTGTGGGCTAGCGGGGAAGATACGCAGTATTTT.

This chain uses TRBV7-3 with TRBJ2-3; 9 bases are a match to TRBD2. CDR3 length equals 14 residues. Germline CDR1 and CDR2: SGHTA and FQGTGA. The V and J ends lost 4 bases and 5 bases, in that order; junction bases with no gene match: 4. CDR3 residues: CASSSLAGEDTQYF. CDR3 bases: TGTGCCAGCAGCTCCTTAGCGGGAGAAGATACGCAGTATTTT.

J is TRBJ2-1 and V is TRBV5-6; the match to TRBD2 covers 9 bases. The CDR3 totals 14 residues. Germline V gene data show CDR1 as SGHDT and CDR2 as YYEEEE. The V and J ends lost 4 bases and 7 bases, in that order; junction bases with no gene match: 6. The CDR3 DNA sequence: TGTGCCAGCAGCAGGGGGACTAGCAGGAATGAGCAGTTCTTC. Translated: CASSRGTSRNEQFF.

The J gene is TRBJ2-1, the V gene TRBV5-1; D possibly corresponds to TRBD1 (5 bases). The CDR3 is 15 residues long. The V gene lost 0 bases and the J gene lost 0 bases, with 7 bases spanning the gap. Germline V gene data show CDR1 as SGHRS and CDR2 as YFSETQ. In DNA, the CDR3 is TGCGCCAGCAGCTTGGGACAGTTCTCCTACAATGAGCAGTTCTTC. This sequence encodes CASSLGQFSYNEQFF.

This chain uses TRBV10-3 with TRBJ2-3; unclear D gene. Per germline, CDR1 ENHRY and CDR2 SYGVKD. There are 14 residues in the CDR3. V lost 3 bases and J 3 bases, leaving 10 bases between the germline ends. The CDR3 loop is CAISDEGKTDTQYF. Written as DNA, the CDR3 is TGTGCCATCAGTGATGAAGGGAAGACAGATACGCAGTATTTT.

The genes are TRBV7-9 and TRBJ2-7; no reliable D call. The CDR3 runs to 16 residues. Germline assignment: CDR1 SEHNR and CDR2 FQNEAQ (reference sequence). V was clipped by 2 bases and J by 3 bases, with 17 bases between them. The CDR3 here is CASSLSVASRGYEQYF. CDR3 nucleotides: TGTGCCAGCAGCTTAAGTGTGGCGTCTAGAGGCTACGAGCAGTACTTC.

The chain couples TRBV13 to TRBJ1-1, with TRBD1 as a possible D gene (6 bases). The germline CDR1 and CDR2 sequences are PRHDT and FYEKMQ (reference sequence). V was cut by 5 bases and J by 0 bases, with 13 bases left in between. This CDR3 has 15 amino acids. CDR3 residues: CASSRGAGMNTEAFF. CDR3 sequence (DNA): TGTGCCAGCAGCCGGGGGGCAGGGATGAACACTGAAGCTTTCTTT.

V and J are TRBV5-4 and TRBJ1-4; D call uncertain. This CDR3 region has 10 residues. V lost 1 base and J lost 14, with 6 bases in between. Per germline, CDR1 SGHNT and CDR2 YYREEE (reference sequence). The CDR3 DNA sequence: TGTGCCAGCAGCTTGTGGCGCCTGTTTTTT. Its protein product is CASSLWRLFF.

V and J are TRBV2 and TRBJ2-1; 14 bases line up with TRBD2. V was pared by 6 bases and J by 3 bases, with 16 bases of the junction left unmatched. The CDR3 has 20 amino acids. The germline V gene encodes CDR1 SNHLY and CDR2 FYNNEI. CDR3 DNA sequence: TGTGCCAGCAGAGACCTCGGGACTAGCGGGGGTAGGGGTAACTACAATGAGCAGTTCTTC. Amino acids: CASRDLGTSGGRGNYNEQFF.

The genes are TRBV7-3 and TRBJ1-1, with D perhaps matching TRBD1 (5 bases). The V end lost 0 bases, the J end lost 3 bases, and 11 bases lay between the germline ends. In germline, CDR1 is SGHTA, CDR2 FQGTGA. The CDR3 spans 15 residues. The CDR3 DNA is TGTGCCAGCAGCTTAACGTATGGGGGGGACACTGAAGCTTTCTTT. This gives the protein CASSLTYGGDTEAFF. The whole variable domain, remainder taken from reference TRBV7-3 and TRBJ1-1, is GAGVSQTPSNKVTEKGKYVELRCDPISGHTALYWYRQSLGQGPEFLIYFQGTGAADDSGLPNDRFFAVRPEGSVSTLKIQRTERGDSAVYLCASSLTYGGDTEAFFGQGTRLTVV.

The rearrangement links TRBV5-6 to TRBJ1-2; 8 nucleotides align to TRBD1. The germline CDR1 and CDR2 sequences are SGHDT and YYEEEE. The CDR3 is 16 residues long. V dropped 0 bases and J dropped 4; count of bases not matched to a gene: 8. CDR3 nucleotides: TGTGCCAGCAGCTTGGTTTCGACAGGGGCAGGCTATGGCTACACCTTC. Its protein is CASSLVSTGAGYGYTF.

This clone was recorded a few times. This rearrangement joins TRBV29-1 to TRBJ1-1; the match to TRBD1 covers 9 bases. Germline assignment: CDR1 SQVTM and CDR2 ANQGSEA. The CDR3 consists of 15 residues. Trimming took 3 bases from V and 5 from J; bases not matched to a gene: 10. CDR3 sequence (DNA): TGCAGCGTTGACCGGGACAGGGTACCTCGGACTGAAGCTTTCTTT. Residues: CSVDRDRVPRTEAFF.

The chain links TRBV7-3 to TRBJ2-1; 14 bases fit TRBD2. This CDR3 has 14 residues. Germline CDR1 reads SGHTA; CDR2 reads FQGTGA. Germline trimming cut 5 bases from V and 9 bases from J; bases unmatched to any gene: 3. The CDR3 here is CASSAGTSGSEQFF. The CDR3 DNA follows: TGTGCCAGCAGCGCGGGGACTAGCGGGAGTGAGCAGTTCTTC.

The CDR3: CASSEALREGHNEQFF. CDR3 DNA sequence: TGTGCCAGCAGTGAAGCGCTGAGGGAGGGCCACAATGAGCAGTTCTTC. The V gene is TRBV6-1, the J gene TRBJ2-1, with 7 bases fitting TRBD2. The CDR3 spans 16 residues. The ends lost 0 bases at V and 5 bases at J; junction bases unmatched: 7. The germline gives CDR1 MNHNS, CDR2 SASEGT.

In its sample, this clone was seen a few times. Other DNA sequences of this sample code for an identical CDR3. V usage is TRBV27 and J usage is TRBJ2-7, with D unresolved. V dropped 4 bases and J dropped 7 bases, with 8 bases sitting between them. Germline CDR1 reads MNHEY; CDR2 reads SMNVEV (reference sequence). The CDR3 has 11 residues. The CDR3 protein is CASSSFGEQYF. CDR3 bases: TGTGCCAGCAGTTCCTTTGGGGAGCAGTACTTC.

As DNA, the CDR3 is TGCAGCGTTGGGCAGACCAATCAGCCCCAGCATTTT. Translated: CSVGQTNQPQHF. The V and J genes are TRBV29-1 and TRBJ1-5; D is undetermined. There are 12 residues in the CDR3. Germline V gene data show CDR1 as SQVTM and CDR2 as ANQGSEA. With 4 bases removed from V and 3 bases from J, the gap between germline ends came to 7 bases.

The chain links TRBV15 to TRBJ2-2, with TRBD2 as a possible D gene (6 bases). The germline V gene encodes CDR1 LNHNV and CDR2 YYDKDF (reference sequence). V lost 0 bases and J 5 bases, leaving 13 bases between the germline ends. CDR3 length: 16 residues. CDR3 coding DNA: TGTGCCACCAGCAGAGATAGGGCAGGAGGGACCGGGGAGCTGTTTTTT. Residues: CATSRDRAGGTGELFF.

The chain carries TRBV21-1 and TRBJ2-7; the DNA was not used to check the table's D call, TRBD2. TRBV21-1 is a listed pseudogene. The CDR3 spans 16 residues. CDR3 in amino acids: CASSKERGPNDYEQYF. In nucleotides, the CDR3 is TGTGCCAGCAGCAAAGAGCGGGGGCCAAACGACTACGAGCAGTACTTC.

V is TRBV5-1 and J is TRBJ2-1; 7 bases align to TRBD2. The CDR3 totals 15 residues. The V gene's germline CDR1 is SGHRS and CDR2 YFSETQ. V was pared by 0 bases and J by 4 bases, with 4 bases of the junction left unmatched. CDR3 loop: CASSLVSREYNEQFF. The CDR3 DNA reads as TGCGCCAGCAGCTTGGTCTCGCGGGAGTACAATGAGCAGTTCTTC.

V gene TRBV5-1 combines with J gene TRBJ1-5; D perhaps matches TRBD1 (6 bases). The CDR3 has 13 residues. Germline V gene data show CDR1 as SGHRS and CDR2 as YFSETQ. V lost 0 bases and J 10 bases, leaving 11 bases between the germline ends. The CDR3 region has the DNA TGCGCCAGCAGCTTGGAGGTGGGGGCACCCCAGCATTTT. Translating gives CASSLEVGAPQHF.

Here the CDR3 reads CASSLTSLGQGNRGYTF. CDR3 DNA: TGTGCCAGCAGCCTAACGTCCTTGGGGCAGGGGAACAGAGGCTACACCTTC. V usage is TRBV28 and J usage is TRBJ1-2; possible D gene TRBD1, 6 bases. Trimming removed 6 bases at V and 8 bases at J, with 28 bases between. CDR3 length equals 17 residues. Germline V CDR1 and CDR2: MDHEN, SYDVKM.